This record looks at one TCR beta chain sequence and its context. Source study methods: From reference gene primer amplification, estimates of nucleated cell counts were derived. Assay: immunoSEQ multiplex PCR; the TCRdb copy retains only in-frame clones and omits some. V, J and clone size are taken as reported in that table, and D and trimming were inferred from the DNA itself. The sample consists of 60,000 to 85,000 clones, under 85% of them appearing once. The data originate from a study of blood T cell repertoires in COVID-19. For the study at large: From T cells, B-cell-depleted T cells, or PBMCs came the material, which was cDNA or gDNA.

The clonotype originates from a man in his 70s with acute or convalescent COVID-19. The material sequenced was peripheral blood.

The CDR3 reads CASSLGPQGNQPQHF. The CDR3 region has the DNA TGTGCCAGCAGCTTAGGACCACAGGGGAATCAGCCCCAGCATTTT. The rearrangement uses TRBV7-2 and TRBJ1-5, with 7 bases lining up with TRBD1. CDR1 and CDR2 (germline): SGHTA, FQGNSA. The CDR3 contains 15 residues. V trimming: 1 base; J trimming: 4 bases; junction bases outside the gene matches: 4. The entire variable domain, with the rest obtained from reference TRBV7-2 and TRBJ1-5, is as follows: GAGVSQSPSNKVTEKGKDVELRCDPISGHTALYWYRQSLGQGLEFLIYFQGNSAPDKSGLPSDRFSAERTGGSVSTLTIQRTQQEDSAVYLCASSLGPQGNQPQHFGDGTRLSIL.